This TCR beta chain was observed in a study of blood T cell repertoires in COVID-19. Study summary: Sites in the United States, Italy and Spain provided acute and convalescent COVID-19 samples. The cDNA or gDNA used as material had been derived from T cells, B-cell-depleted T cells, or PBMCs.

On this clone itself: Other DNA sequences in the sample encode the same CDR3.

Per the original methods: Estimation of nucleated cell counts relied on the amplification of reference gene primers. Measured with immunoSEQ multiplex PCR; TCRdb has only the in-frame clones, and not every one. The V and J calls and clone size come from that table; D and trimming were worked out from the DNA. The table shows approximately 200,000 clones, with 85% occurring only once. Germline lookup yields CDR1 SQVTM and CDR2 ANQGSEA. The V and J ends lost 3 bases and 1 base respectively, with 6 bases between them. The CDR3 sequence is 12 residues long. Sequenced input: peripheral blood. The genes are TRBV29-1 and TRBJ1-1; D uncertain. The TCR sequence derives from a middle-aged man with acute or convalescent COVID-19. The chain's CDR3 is CSVEGRNTEAFF. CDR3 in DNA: TGCAGCGTTGAGGGCAGGAACACTGAAGCTTTCTTT.